This entry lists 7 T cell receptor beta chains sequenced from one sample in a study of T cell responses to AZD1222 COVID-19 vaccine. Data came from immunoSEQ multiplex PCR; TCRdb stores just in-frame clones and leaves some out. Of approximately 150,000 clones listed, around nine tenths are singletons. Source: peripheral blood, taken on day 0 of AZD1222 vaccination. These receptors all stem from an adult in good health.

Comments on this clone: Compared with germline, one end of the junction differs, possibly owing to a read error. The J gene is TRBJ2-7, the V gene TRBV19, with 9 bases lining up with TRBD1. The CDR3 contains 14 residues. From germline, CDR1 is LNHDA and CDR2 SQIVND (reference sequence). The CDR3, as DNA: TGTGCCAGTAGTTCCGGGACAGGGTCCTACGGGCAGTACTTC. Residues: CASSSGTGSYGQYF.

V is TRBV3-1 (or the pseudogene TRBV3-2) and J is TRBJ1-6; 7 positions agree with TRBD1. J lost 6 bases, V lost 4 bases, and 6 bases had no gene match. Germline CDR1 and CDR2: LGHDT and YNNKEL (reference sequence). The length of the CDR3 is 15 residues. Written as DNA, the CDR3 is TGTGCCAGCAGCCGACACAGGGGACCTAATTCACCCCTCCACTTT. Residues: CASSRHRGPNSPLHF.

V gene TRBV6-5 combines with J gene TRBJ2-2, with 7 bases lining up with TRBD2. CDR3 length: 13 amino acids. Per the germline V gene, CDR1 is MNHEY and CDR2 is SVGAGI. The V gene end was trimmed by 1 base and the J gene end by 8 bases; junction bases not matched to a gene: 1. This chain's CDR3 is CASSYFSGGELFF. The CDR3 bases are TGTGCCAGCAGTTACTTTAGCGGGGGGGAGCTGTTTTTT.

This CDR3 reads CASGRGQGESYEQFF. Here the CDR3 DNA reads TGTGCTAGTGGTAGGGGACAGGGGGAGTCATATGAGCAGTTCTTC. The chain recombines TRBV12-5 with TRBJ2-1, with TRBD1 identical over 11 bases. Germline CDR1 reads LGHNT; CDR2 reads FRNRAP. The CDR3 extends over 15 amino acids. The ends lost 5 bases at V and 8 bases at J; junction bases unmatched: 8.

The table lists this clone with a count of one. This rearrangement joins TRBV6-1 to TRBJ2-2; 11 nucleotides agree with TRBD2. The junction had 9 bases not matched to a gene; V was cut back by 4 bases and J by 5 bases. The CDR3 has 17 amino acids. CDR1 MNHNS and CDR2 SASEGT come from the germline V gene. The CDR3 sequence: CASSVLAGVVETGELFF. In DNA form, the CDR3 reads TGTGCCAGCAGTGTACTAGCGGGAGTTGTTGAAACCGGGGAGCTGTTTTTT.

This chain links TRBV24-1 with TRBJ2-1; D is unclear. Germline-derived CDR1 and CDR2 are KGHDR and SFDVKD. CDR3 size: 12 residues. V was clipped by 9 bases and J by 2 bases, with 7 bases between them. The CDR3 DNA is TGTGCCACCTCGGACCCCTACAATGAGCAGTTCTTC. This encodes CATSDPYNEQFF.

The chain couples TRBV19 to TRBJ1-5, with 7 bases fitting TRBD1. Germline CDR1 reads LNHDA; CDR2 reads SQIVND (reference sequence). Unmatched junction bases numbered 10, after V lost 8 bases and J lost 6 bases. CDR3 length: 14 amino acids. CDR3 nucleotides: TGTGCCAGTTGTTTACAGGGGACGAGTCAGCCCCAGCATTTT. As protein: CASCLQGTSQPQHF.